This T cell receptor beta chain emerged from a study of blood T cell repertoires in COVID-19. On the study more broadly: From T cells, B-cell-depleted T cells, or PBMCs came the material, which was cDNA or gDNA.

As handled by the study authors: Estimation of nucleated cell counts was performed using reference gene primer amplification. The repertoire was sequenced with immunoSEQ multiplex PCR; TCRdb's copy has only in-frame clones and lacks some. V and J calls and clone size are those listed in that table; D and trimming were worked out from the DNA. The sample consists of roughly 51,000 clones, 86% of them appearing once. This clonotype originated in an elderly woman with acute or convalescent COVID-19. The sequencing input was peripheral blood.

CDR3 amino acids: CASSLRRQGPSSYNSPLHF. The CDR3 DNA follows: TGTGCCAGCAGTTTACGGCGACAGGGGCCAAGCTCCTATAATTCACCCCTCCACTTT. V and J are TRBV27 and TRBJ1-6; 8 positions agree with TRBD1. Germline V gives CDR1 MNHEY, CDR2 SMNVEV (reference sequence). V shed 2 bases and J 0 bases; nucleotides not matched to a gene: 9. The CDR3 extends over 19 amino acids.